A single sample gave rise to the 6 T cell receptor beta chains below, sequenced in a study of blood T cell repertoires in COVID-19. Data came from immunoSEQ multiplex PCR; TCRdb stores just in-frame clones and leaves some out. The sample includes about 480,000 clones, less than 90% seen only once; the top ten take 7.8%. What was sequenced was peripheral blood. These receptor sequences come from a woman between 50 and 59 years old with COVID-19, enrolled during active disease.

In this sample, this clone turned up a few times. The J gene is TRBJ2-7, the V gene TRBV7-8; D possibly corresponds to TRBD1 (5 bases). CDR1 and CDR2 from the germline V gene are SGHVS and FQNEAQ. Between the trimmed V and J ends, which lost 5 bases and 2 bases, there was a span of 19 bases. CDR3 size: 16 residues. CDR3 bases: TGTGCCAGCAGCCCAGTCTCCAGGGTTATTGCCTACGAGCAGTACTTC. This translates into CASSPVSRVIAYEQYF.

DNA of the CDR3: TGTGCCTGGAGTCCCGGGACAGAGGATGAAAAACTGTTTTTT. Translated, it gives CAWSPGTEDEKLFF. The chain links TRBV30 to TRBJ1-4, with TRBD1 matching 7 bases. The V gene end was trimmed by 2 bases and the J gene end by 6 bases; junction bases not matched to a gene: 6. The CDR3 sequence is 14 residues long. Germline CDR1 is GTSNPN and CDR2 is SVGIG (reference sequence).

DNA for the CDR3: TGCGCCAGCAGCTTGTGGGGAGGGGATCAGCCCCAGCATTTT. This translates into CASSLWGGDQPQHF. The J gene is TRBJ1-5, the V gene TRBV5-1; D perhaps matches TRBD1 (5 bases). Germline CDR1 and CDR2: SGHRS and YFSETQ. The CDR3 extends over 14 amino acids. V was trimmed by 1 base and J by 5 bases, leaving 10 bases between them.

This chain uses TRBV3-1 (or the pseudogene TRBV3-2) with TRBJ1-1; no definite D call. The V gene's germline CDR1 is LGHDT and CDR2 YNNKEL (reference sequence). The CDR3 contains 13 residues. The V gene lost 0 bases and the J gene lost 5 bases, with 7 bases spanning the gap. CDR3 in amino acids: CASSQEERTEAFF. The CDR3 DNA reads TGTGCCAGCAGCCAAGAAGAGAGAACTGAAGCTTTCTTT.

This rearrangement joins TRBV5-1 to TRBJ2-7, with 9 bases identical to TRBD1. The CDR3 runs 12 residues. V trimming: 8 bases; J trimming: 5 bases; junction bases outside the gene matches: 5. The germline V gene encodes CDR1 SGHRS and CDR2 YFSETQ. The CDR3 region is CASTDRGNEQYF. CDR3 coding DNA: TGCGCCAGTACGGACAGGGGCAACGAGCAGTACTTC.

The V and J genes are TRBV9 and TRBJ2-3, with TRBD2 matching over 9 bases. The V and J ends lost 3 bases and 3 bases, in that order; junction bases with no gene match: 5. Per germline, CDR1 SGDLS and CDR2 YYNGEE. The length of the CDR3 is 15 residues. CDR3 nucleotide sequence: TGTGCCAGCAGCGCCTTCAGCGGGGGGACAGATACGCAGTATTTT. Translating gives CASSAFSGGTDTQYF.